Listed below are T cell receptor beta chains from one sample, sequenced in a study of blood T cell repertoires in COVID-19. This table comes from immunoSEQ multiplex PCR, and its TCRdb copy is limited to in-frame clones, with some not included. The sample lists approximately 160,000 clones; 76% were seen once. The sample taken for sequencing was peripheral blood. The source of these receptors is a woman of 80 years or more with acute or convalescent COVID-19. The CDR3 runs from the conserved cysteine through the conserved F or W. D genes are given only for firm matches. Size is omitted from some rows. Given values are once, few, many or a class for expanded clones.

J: TRBJ2-1
D: NA
size: few
length: 13
V: TRBV24-1
DNA: TGTGCCACCAGTTTGGGCCCAAGAAATGAGCAGTTCTTC
CDR3: CATSLGPRNEQFF

J: TRBJ2-5
D: TRBD1
size: NA
length: 13
V: TRBV7-9
DNA: TGTGCCAGCACCAAGACAGGGGCAGAGACCCAGTACTTC
CDR3: CASTKTGAETQYF

J: TRBJ2-7
D: NA
size: NA
length: 15
V: TRBV20-1
DNA: TGCAGTGCTAGTGGGCAGTCCCGCCCGGGTGACGAGCAGTACTTC
CDR3: CSASGQSRPGDEQYF

J: TRBJ2-5
D: TRBD2
size: NA
length: 13
V: TRBV7-9
DNA: TGTGCCAGCAGCCTCCCGGGGGGGGAGACCCAGTACTTC
CDR3: CASSLPGGETQYF

J: TRBJ2-2
D: NA
size: NA
length: 15
V: TRBV10-1
DNA: TGCGCCAGCACCGGAGAGGCCTTCGTTACCGGGGAGCTGTTTTTT
CDR3: CASTGEAFVTGELFF

J: TRBJ1-6
D: NA
size: NA
length: 14
V: TRBV18
DNA: TGTGCCAGCTCACCACCGCAGGGAAATTCACCCCTCCACTTT
CDR3: CASSPPQGNSPLHF

J: TRBJ1-6
D: TRBD1
size: once
length: 14
V: TRBV27
DNA: TGTGCCAGCAGTTTCAGGGGGGTAGGTTCACCCCTCCACTTT
CDR3: CASSFRGVGSPLHF

J: TRBJ2-1
D: TRBD2
size: once
length: 13
V: TRBV18
DNA: TGTGCCAGCTCACCGGGACTAAACAATGAGCAGTTCTTC
CDR3: CASSPGLNNEQFF

J: TRBJ2-1
D: NA
size: NA
length: 16
V: TRBV4-2
DNA: TGTGCCAGCAGCCAAAGTGGAGCTAGCGAGTACAATGAGCAGTTCTTC
CDR3: CASSQSGASEYNEQFF

J: TRBJ2-6
D: NA
size: NA
length: 15
V: TRBV27
DNA: TGTGCCAGCAGTTTAGTAGGGGCTGGGGCCAACGTCCTGACTTTC
CDR3: CASSLVGAGANVLTF

J: TRBJ2-1
D: TRBD2
size: once
length: 16
V: TRBV3-1/TRBV3-2
DNA: TGTGCCAGCAGCCAATTGAGCGGGAGGGATTACAATGAGCAGTTCTTC
CDR3: CASSQLSGRDYNEQFF

J: TRBJ1-1
D: NA
size: NA
length: 16
V: TRBV5-6
DNA: TGTGCCAGCAGCCAAATGACGTCCGGGGTGAACACTGAAGCTTTCTTT
CDR3: CASSQMTSGVNTEAFF

J: TRBJ1-5
D: TRBD1
size: NA
length: 14
V: TRBV7-2
DNA: TGTGCCAGCAGCCCGGCCGGGACAGCTCAGCCCCAGCATTTT
CDR3: CASSPAGTAQPQHF

J: TRBJ2-3
D: TRBD2
size: NA
length: 17
V: TRBV27
DNA: TGTGCCAGCAGTTCGTCCTCTAGCGGGGGATACACAGATACGCAGTATTTT
CDR3: CASSSSSSGGYTDTQYF

J: TRBJ1-2
D: TRBD1
size: few
length: 12
V: TRBV5-1
DNA: TGCGCCAGCAGCGCTGGACAGGCAGGCTACACCTTC
CDR3: CASSAGQAGYTF

J: TRBJ1-6
D: NA
size: NA
length: 15
V: TRBV3-1/TRBV3-2
DNA: TGTGCCAGCAGCCAAGGAAGAGCTAATAATTCACCCCTCCACTTT
CDR3: CASSQGRANNSPLHF

J: TRBJ2-1
D: NA
size: NA
length: 13
V: TRBV18
DNA: TGTGCCAGCTCGCGACAATCGGGGAATGAGCAGTTCTTC
CDR3: CASSRQSGNEQFF

J: TRBJ1-2
D: NA
size: few
length: 14
V: TRBV28
DNA: TGTGCCAGCATTTCCAGGGGTAGAGCAGGGGGCTACACCTTC
CDR3: CASISRGRAGGYTF

J: TRBJ2-5
D: TRBD1
size: NA
length: 14
V: TRBV2
DNA: TGTGCCAGCGCTCTTGGGACAGTCCAAGAGACCCAGTACTTC
CDR3: CASALGTVQETQYF

J: TRBJ2-1
D: TRBD2
size: once
length: 16
V: TRBV27
DNA: TGTGCCAGCAGTTCACCACGGACTAGCGGGGCAGGCGAGCAGTTCTTC
CDR3: CASSSPRTSGAGEQFF

J: TRBJ2-1
D: NA
size: NA
length: 17
V: TRBV21-1
DNA: TGTGCCAGCAGCAAAAAGGAGGTCCGAGACAAGAACAATGAGCAGTTCTTC
CDR3: CASSKKEVRDKNNEQFF